These T cell receptor beta chains were read from a single sample in a study of Graves' ophthalmopathy and Graves' hyperthyroidism. From the multiplex PCR reads, TCRdb called clonotypes with MiXCR, one entry per CDR3 protein. The table shows some 390,000 distinct CDR3 sequences, with around 16% occurring only once. Specimen: peripheral blood. The origin of the receptors is a woman aged 18-29 years with Graves' ophthalmopathy. Both conserved end residues are part of each CDR3. The D gene is left open where the match is weak. The size field is filled for only some rows; it gives once, few, many or a size class.

v_call: TRBV6-1
d_call: -
j_call: TRBJ1-1
clone_size: many
cdr3_nt: TGTGCCAGCAACCGGGACGGCCGTAGCACTGAAGCTTTCTTT
cdr3_aa: CASNRDGRSTEAFF

v_call: TRBV12-3/TRBV12-4
d_call: TRBD1
j_call: TRBJ2-5
clone_size: many
cdr3_nt: TGTGCCAGCAGTTTAACCGGGACAGGGTTCCCAGAGACCCAGTACTTC
cdr3_aa: CASSLTGTGFPETQYF

v_call: TRBV28
d_call: -
j_call: TRBJ2-5
clone_size: many
cdr3_nt: TGTGCCAGCAGTTTAGCCGGACAGCAAGAGACCCAGTACTTC
cdr3_aa: CASSLAGQQETQYF

v_call: TRBV5-1
d_call: -
j_call: TRBJ2-2
clone_size: many
cdr3_nt: TGCGCCAGCACCTTACTATGGGGATTGAACACCGGGGAGCTGTTTTTT
cdr3_aa: CASTLLWGLNTGELFF

v_call: TRBV12-3/TRBV12-4
d_call: -
j_call: TRBJ1-1
clone_size: many
cdr3_nt: TGTGCCAGCAGTTCAAAGCCCGCGAACACTGAAGCTTTCTTT
cdr3_aa: CASSSKPANTEAFF

v_call: TRBV5-1
d_call: TRBD1
j_call: TRBJ2-7
clone_size: -
cdr3_nt: TGCGCCAGCAGCTCAGCCAGGGGGATCTACGAGCAGTACTTC
cdr3_aa: CASSSARGIYEQYF

v_call: TRBV12-3/TRBV12-4
d_call: -
j_call: TRBJ2-7
clone_size: few
cdr3_nt: TGTGCCAGCAGTTTCGGGACATTCTCCTACGAGCAGTACTTC
cdr3_aa: CASSFGTFSYEQYF

v_call: TRBV30
d_call: -
j_call: TRBJ1-1
clone_size: many
cdr3_nt: TGTGCCTGGAGAGGAAGCGCTGAAGCTTTCTTT
cdr3_aa: CAWRGSAEAFF

v_call: TRBV7-2
d_call: -
j_call: TRBJ1-5
clone_size: many
cdr3_nt: TGTGCCAGCAGCTTATCTGGGCCTAGCAATCAGCCCCAGCATTTT
cdr3_aa: CASSLSGPSNQPQHF

v_call: TRBV27
d_call: -
j_call: TRBJ1-5
clone_size: many
cdr3_nt: TGTGCCAGCAGTTTATTGGGGGGGGGGGAGCCCCAGCATTTT
cdr3_aa: CASSLLGGGEPQHF

v_call: TRBV28
d_call: -
j_call: TRBJ2-7
clone_size: -
cdr3_nt: TGTGCCAGCACCCGTACACTCGGGAGAGGGCAGTACTTC
cdr3_aa: CASTRTLGRGQYF

v_call: TRBV7-2
d_call: -
j_call: TRBJ2-7
clone_size: -
cdr3_nt: TGTGCCAGCAGCTTATCGTCCGGAGCCCCCTACGAGCAGTACTTC
cdr3_aa: CASSLSSGAPYEQYF

v_call: TRBV19
d_call: -
j_call: TRBJ2-5
clone_size: many
cdr3_nt: TGTGCCAGTAGTACCAGAGGGGGTCCAGAGACCCAGTACTTC
cdr3_aa: CASSTRGGPETQYF

v_call: TRBV7-2
d_call: TRBD1
j_call: TRBJ1-2
clone_size: many
cdr3_nt: TGTGCCAGCAGCCTAGGGACAGGGATCAAGGGCTACACCTTC
cdr3_aa: CASSLGTGIKGYTF

v_call: TRBV28
d_call: TRBD1
j_call: TRBJ1-5
clone_size: many
cdr3_nt: TGTGCCACCCGGGGAGGGGGCCCAGATTGGGCCCAGCATTTT
cdr3_aa: CATRGGGPDWAQHF

v_call: TRBV6-5
d_call: TRBD1
j_call: TRBJ1-6
clone_size: many
cdr3_nt: TGTGCCAGCAGACCGGGACAGGGGATTTCACCCCTCCACTTT
cdr3_aa: CASRPGQGISPLHF

v_call: TRBV6-5
d_call: TRBD1
j_call: TRBJ2-2
clone_size: many
cdr3_nt: TGTGCCAGCAGTTACTTTTTTTCAGGGGGAACCGGGGAGCTGTTTTTT
cdr3_aa: CASSYFFSGGTGELFF

v_call: TRBV6-5
d_call: -
j_call: TRBJ1-5
clone_size: many
cdr3_nt: TGTGCCAGCAGTTACTCGAGTAATAGGTTCAGCAATCAGCCCCAGCATTTT
cdr3_aa: CASSYSSNRFSNQPQHF

v_call: TRBV20-1
d_call: TRBD1
j_call: TRBJ2-7
clone_size: -
cdr3_nt: TGCAGTGCTAGAGATCTGGGACAGGGTTACGAGCAGTACTTC
cdr3_aa: CSARDLGQGYEQYF

v_call: TRBV19
d_call: TRBD1
j_call: TRBJ1-1
clone_size: -
cdr3_nt: TGTGCCAGTAGTACCATGGACAGGATCAATGAAGCTTTCTTT
cdr3_aa: CASSTMDRINEAFF

v_call: TRBV11-2
d_call: -
j_call: TRBJ1-1
clone_size: many
cdr3_nt: TGTGCCAGCAGCTTCCAGGGGCCCGATGAAGCTTTCTTT
cdr3_aa: CASSFQGPDEAFF

v_call: TRBV11-2
d_call: TRBD1
j_call: TRBJ2-2
clone_size: many
cdr3_nt: TGTGCCAGCAGCTATATCACAGGGGGCCCCGGGGAGCTGTTTTTT
cdr3_aa: CASSYITGGPGELFF

v_call: TRBV7-2
d_call: TRBD2
j_call: TRBJ2-5
clone_size: many
cdr3_nt: TGTGCCAGCAGCCTGCAGCGGGGGGGCGGGGAGACCCAGTACTTC
cdr3_aa: CASSLQRGGGETQYF

v_call: TRBV6-1
d_call: TRBD1
j_call: TRBJ1-1
clone_size: many
cdr3_nt: TGTGCCAGCAGTGTCCTCAGCGGGACAGGGATGAACACTGAAGCTTTCTTT
cdr3_aa: CASSVLSGTGMNTEAFF

v_call: TRBV2
d_call: -
j_call: TRBJ1-2
clone_size: many
cdr3_nt: TGTGCCAGCAGTGAACCGGGGTTTGGTGGCTACACCTTC
cdr3_aa: CASSEPGFGGYTF

v_call: TRBV6-1
d_call: -
j_call: TRBJ2-2
clone_size: many
cdr3_nt: TGTGCCAGCAGCACAAGGCCCCATTCGTCCGGGGAGCTGTTTTTT
cdr3_aa: CASSTRPHSSGELFF

v_call: TRBV7-2
d_call: -
j_call: TRBJ2-7
clone_size: many
cdr3_nt: TGTGCCAGCAGCTTAGCGGAGACCTACGAGCAGTACTTC
cdr3_aa: CASSLAETYEQYF

v_call: TRBV30
d_call: -
j_call: TRBJ1-1
clone_size: many
cdr3_nt: TGTGCCTGGAGTGTACCGTCAGGGGATAGGACTGAAGCTTTCTTT
cdr3_aa: CAWSVPSGDRTEAFF

v_call: TRBV6-1
d_call: -
j_call: TRBJ2-7
clone_size: -
cdr3_nt: TGTGCCATCAGCGAAGGAGACAGGACCTACGAGCAGTACTTC
cdr3_aa: CAISEGDRTYEQYF

v_call: TRBV4-2
d_call: TRBD1
j_call: TRBJ1-6
clone_size: many
cdr3_nt: TGTGCCAGCAGCCAAGAAAGCCTCGGACAGGGGGCTTATTCACCCCTCCACTTT
cdr3_aa: CASSQESLGQGAYSPLHF

v_call: TRBV6-2/TRBV6-3
d_call: TRBD1
j_call: TRBJ2-7
clone_size: many
cdr3_nt: TGTGCCAGCAGTCGATTGGGGACAGTGTCCTCCTACGAGCAGTACTTC
cdr3_aa: CASSRLGTVSSYEQYF

v_call: TRBV4-1
d_call: -
j_call: TRBJ2-2
clone_size: few
cdr3_nt: TGCGCCAGCAGCCAAGAGTGGGTCACCGGGGAGCTGTTTTTT
cdr3_aa: CASSQEWVTGELFF

v_call: TRBV12-3/TRBV12-4
d_call: TRBD1
j_call: TRBJ2-7
clone_size: -
cdr3_nt: TGTGCCAGCAGCTACCGGACAGGGGGCAACGAGCAGTACTTC
cdr3_aa: CASSYRTGGNEQYF

v_call: TRBV7-9
d_call: -
j_call: TRBJ1-2
clone_size: many
cdr3_nt: TGTGCCAGCAGCCAGACACCTAACTATGGCTACACCTTC
cdr3_aa: CASSQTPNYGYTF

v_call: TRBV5-1
d_call: TRBD2
j_call: TRBJ2-5
clone_size: many
cdr3_nt: TGCGCCAGCAGCTTGGGGACTAGCGGGGTTACCCAGTACTTC
cdr3_aa: CASSLGTSGVTQYF

v_call: TRBV28
d_call: -
j_call: TRBJ1-1
clone_size: many
cdr3_nt: TGTGCCAGCAGTGCTGCCCGGGGGCGTTCGGGGGTGAACACTGAAGCTTTCTTT
cdr3_aa: CASSAARGRSGVNTEAFF

v_call: TRBV12-3/TRBV12-4
d_call: -
j_call: TRBJ2-5
clone_size: -
cdr3_nt: TGTGCCAGCACTTTGGCGGAGGGACAAGAGACCCAGTACTTC
cdr3_aa: CASTLAEGQETQYF

v_call: TRBV28
d_call: -
j_call: TRBJ2-5
clone_size: many
cdr3_nt: TGTGCCAGCAGTCCAACCGAGGGGGGGGGGGAGACCCAGTACTTC
cdr3_aa: CASSPTEGGGETQYF

v_call: TRBV5-1
d_call: -
j_call: TRBJ2-5
clone_size: few
cdr3_nt: TGCGCCAGCAGCTTTCGGGGGCTGGAGACCCAGTACTTC
cdr3_aa: CASSFRGLETQYF

v_call: TRBV25-1
d_call: -
j_call: TRBJ1-6
clone_size: many
cdr3_nt: TGTGCCAGCAGTGAAACAGATGTAGGTTCACCCCTCCACTTT
cdr3_aa: CASSETDVGSPLHF

v_call: TRBV6-1
d_call: TRBD1
j_call: TRBJ1-6
clone_size: many
cdr3_nt: TGTGCCAGCAGACAGGGGAGTCCCGGGACGGGGTATCCACCCCTCCACTTT
cdr3_aa: CASRQGSPGTGYPPLHF

v_call: TRBV29-1
d_call: TRBD1
j_call: TRBJ1-1
clone_size: many
cdr3_nt: TGCAGCGTTGGGGGCAGGGGGACTGAAGCTTTCTTT
cdr3_aa: CSVGGRGTEAFF